This T cell receptor (beta chain) is drawn from a study of blood T cell repertoires in COVID-19. At the level of the study: COVID-19 samples from acute and convalescent phases originated in the United States, Italy and Spain. PBMCs, B-cell-depleted T cells, or T cells were the source of the cDNA or gDNA that made up the material.

V lost 4 bases and J 10 bases, leaving 14 bases between the germline ends. CDR3 size: 14 residues. Looked up from germline, CDR1 is LNHDA and CDR2 is SQIVND (reference sequence). Those enrolled in Seattle joined during active infection and were followed longitudinally afterward. How the authors handled the data: For nucleated cells, counts were estimated from reference gene primer amplification. Generated by immunoSEQ multiplex PCR, the TCRdb table keeps only in-frame clones and is missing some. V and J calls and clone size follow that table, whereas D and trimming were derived from the DNA. The data show 200,000 to 250,000 clones, 85% to 90% seen once.

Sequencing was done on a sample of peripheral blood. This TCR came from a woman between 50 and 59 years old with COVID-19, enrolled during active disease. This rearrangement joins TRBV19 to TRBJ1-6; possibly TRBD1 for D (6 bases). CDR3 sequence: CASSTGQLRSPLHF. DNA of the CDR3: TGTGCCAGTAGTACAGGACAGTTGAGATCACCCCTCCACTTT. The full variable domain, completed using reference TRBV19 and TRBJ1-6, is DGGITQSPKYLFRKEGQNVTLSCEQNLNHDAMYWYRQDPGQGLRLIYYSQIVNDFQKGDIAEGYSVSREKKESFPLTVTSAQKNPTAFYLCASSTGQLRSPLHFGNGTRLTVT.